The rows below give T cell receptor beta chains drawn from one sample of a study of shared clonotypes between healthy human individuals. Here immunoSEQ multiplex PCR was the method, and the copy in TCRdb shows in-frame clones only, minus some. The sample contains approximately 1,500,000 clones, roughly 96% of which appear only once. The material sequenced was naive CD4+ T cells sorted from blood. These receptors came from a man aged 30 to 45 in good health. The CDR3 runs from the conserved cysteine through the conserved F or W. The order of the fields is J gene, V gene, D gene, clone size, CDR3 protein, CDR3 DNA. The D gene is left open where the match is weak. The size entry is marked missing in some rows and otherwise reads once, few, many or a size class.

J: TRBJ2-1; V: TRBV5-1; D: .; size: once; CDR3: CASSLVLSSSYNEQFF; DNA: TGCGCCAGCAGCTTGGTACTATCAAGCTCCTACAATGAGCAGTTCTTC
J: TRBJ2-2; V: TRBV19; D: .; size: .; CDR3: CASSTRTLLTGELFF; DNA: TGTGCCAGTAGTACTCGGACGCTCCTCACCGGGGAGCTGTTTTTT
J: TRBJ1-1; V: TRBV28; D: .; size: .; CDR3: CASSPTTKTEAFF; DNA: TGTGCCAGCAGTCCCACTACCAAAACTGAAGCTTTCTTT
J: TRBJ2-1; V: TRBV18; D: .; size: once; CDR3: CASSPVENEQFF; DNA: TGTGCCAGCTCACCTGTTGAGAATGAGCAGTTCTTC
J: TRBJ2-2; V: TRBV10-3; D: TRBD2; size: .; CDR3: CAISSGRSTGELFF; DNA: TGTGCCATCAGTAGCGGGAGATCGACCGGGGAGCTGTTTTTT
J: TRBJ1-1; V: TRBV19; D: .; size: .; CDR3: CASSAQGGTEAFF; DNA: TGTGCCAGTAGTGCACAGGGAGGAACTGAAGCTTTCTTT
J: TRBJ1-1; V: TRBV5-4; D: .; size: .; CDR3: CASSLDRVNTEAFF; DNA: TGTGCCAGCAGCTTGGACAGAGTGAACACTGAAGCTTTCTTT
J: TRBJ1-2; V: TRBV6-5; D: .; size: .; CDR3: CASSRRGGDYGYTF; DNA: TGTGCCAGCAGCAGGAGGGGGGGGGACTATGGCTACACCTTC
J: TRBJ2-1; V: TRBV18; D: TRBD1; size: .; CDR3: CASSPLGQNNEQFF; DNA: TGTGCCAGCTCACCCTTGGGACAGAACAATGAGCAGTTCTTC
J: TRBJ2-2; V: TRBV6-6; D: TRBD2; size: .; CDR3: CASREAGIAGELFF; DNA: TGTGCCAGCCGGGAGGCAGGGATCGCCGGGGAGCTGTTTTTT
J: TRBJ1-5; V: TRBV6-5; D: .; size: .; CDR3: CASSYGGPNQPQHF; DNA: TGTGCCAGCAGTTACGGGGGCCCCAATCAGCCCCAGCATTTT
J: TRBJ2-7; V: TRBV5-4; D: .; size: .; CDR3: CASSPRSTDAYEQYF; DNA: TGTGCCAGCAGCCCCCGGTCTACTGATGCCTACGAGCAGTACTTC
J: TRBJ2-5; V: TRBV29-1; D: .; size: .; CDR3: CSVEQVGQETQYF; DNA: TGCAGCGTTGAACAGGTGGGCCAAGAGACCCAGTACTTC
J: TRBJ2-7; V: TRBV5-4; D: .; size: .; CDR3: CASSNTGTRYEQYF; DNA: TGTGCCAGCAGTAACACCGGGACAAGATACGAGCAGTACTTC
J: TRBJ1-5; V: TRBV6-5; D: .; size: .; CDR3: CASSRRSGEDQPQHF; DNA: TGTGCCAGCAGTCGACGGTCCGGGGAGGATCAGCCCCAGCATTTT
J: TRBJ2-1; V: TRBV6-5; D: .; size: .; CDR3: CASSLGGNEQFF; DNA: TGTGCCAGCAGTTTAGGGGGCAATGAGCAGTTCTTC
J: TRBJ2-1; V: TRBV27; D: .; size: once; CDR3: CASSLSWATYNEQFF; DNA: TGTGCCAGCAGTTTATCTTGGGCCACCTACAATGAGCAGTTCTTC
J: TRBJ2-7; V: TRBV28; D: .; size: .; CDR3: CASSFLSGPPYEQYF; DNA: TGTGCCAGCAGTTTTCTCAGCGGTCCCCCCTACGAGCAGTACTTC
J: TRBJ2-1; V: TRBV18; D: .; size: .; CDR3: CASSPRQDSYNEQFF; DNA: TGTGCCAGCTCACCTCGACAGGACTCCTACAATGAGCAGTTCTTC
J: TRBJ2-6; V: TRBV5-1; D: .; size: once; CDR3: CASSLNNPGANVLTF; DNA: TGCGCCAGCAGCTTGAACAACCCTGGGGCCAACGTCCTGACTTTC
J: TRBJ1-3; V: TRBV5-5; D: .; size: .; CDR3: CASSLGAGVYENTIYF; DNA: TGTGCCAGCAGCTTGGGGGCCGGGGTGTACGAAAACACCATATATTTT
J: TRBJ2-5; V: TRBV25-1; D: .; size: .; CDR3: CASSVQGSMTQYF; DNA: TGTGCCAGCAGTGTACAGGGTAGTATGACCCAGTACTTC
J: TRBJ2-1; V: TRBV5-4; D: .; size: .; CDR3: CASSFSARGLERSSYNEQFF; DNA: TGTGCCAGCAGCTTCAGCGCACGGGGCCTAGAAAGGAGCTCCTACAATGAGCAGTTCTTC
J: TRBJ1-1; V: TRBV7-9; D: .; size: .; CDR3: CASTLNEMRNTEAFF; DNA: TGTGCCAGCACCCTCAACGAAATGAGGAACACTGAAGCTTTCTTT
J: TRBJ2-7; V: TRBV6-5; D: .; size: .; CDR3: CASSSQTHGLAEQYF; DNA: TGTGCCAGCAGTTCTCAGACCCACGGACTTGCCGAGCAGTACTTC
J: TRBJ2-1; V: TRBV6-5; D: TRBD2; size: .; CDR3: CASSRTSGGYNEQFF; DNA: TGTGCCAGCAGCCGGACTAGCGGGGGGTACAATGAGCAGTTCTTC
J: TRBJ2-2; V: TRBV5-1; D: TRBD2; size: .; CDR3: CASSLGLGDLNTGELFF; DNA: TGCGCCAGCAGCTTAGGACTAGGGGATTTGAACACCGGGGAGCTGTTTTTT
J: TRBJ2-7; V: TRBV28; D: .; size: .; CDR3: CASSLEEGYSYEQYF; DNA: TGTGCCAGCAGTTTAGAAGAGGGTTACTCCTACGAGCAGTACTTC
J: TRBJ2-1; V: TRBV10-1; D: .; size: .; CDR3: CASSTGFRSNEQFF; DNA: TGCGCCAGCAGTACAGGGTTTCGGTCCAATGAGCAGTTCTTC
J: TRBJ2-4; V: TRBV29-1; D: TRBD2; size: .; CDR3: CSVVLAGALAKNIQYF; DNA: TGCAGCGTTGTTCTAGCGGGTGCCCTAGCCAAAAACATTCAGTACTTC
J: TRBJ2-1; V: TRBV5-4; D: TRBD1; size: .; CDR3: CASSTPGTGSYNEQFF; DNA: TGTGCCAGCAGCACCCCCGGGACAGGCTCCTACAATGAGCAGTTCTTC
J: TRBJ1-4; V: TRBV6-5; D: TRBD1; size: .; CDR3: CASSSRDSQGVGKLFF; DNA: TGTGCCAGCAGTTCTCGGGACAGCCAAGGGGTCGGGAAACTGTTTTTT